What follows are 10 T cell receptor beta chains derived from one specimen sequenced in a study of siplizumab effects on memory and regulatory T cells. TCRdb's table, derived via immunoSEQ multiplex PCR, lists solely in-frame clones and lacks some. The repertoire consists of around 77,000 clones, with under 95% occurring once and the leading ten covering about 27%. The source material was CD8+ T cells sorted from blood. The receptor source for this set is a human donor in good health.

The chain recombines TRBV13 with TRBJ2-5; 7 nucleotides agree with TRBD1. The J segment lost 5 bases and the V segment lost 5 bases, leaving 8 bases of the junction unmatched. Germline values: CDR1 PRHDT, CDR2 FYEKMQ (reference sequence). The CDR3 is 14 amino acids. CDR3 sequence: CASSGRQGGETQYF. The DNA of the CDR3 is TGTGCCAGCAGCGGCAGACAGGGTGGGGAGACCCAGTACTTC.

The genes are TRBV19 and TRBJ2-1, with D possibly TRBD2 on 5 matching bases. The CDR3 runs 17 residues. Germline loops: CDR1 LNHDA, CDR2 SQIVND (reference sequence). V lost 1 base to trimming and J lost 0 bases, with 13 bases between them. The CDR3 region has the DNA TGTGCCAGTAGTATAGGACTAATTGTAAGCTCCTACAATGAGCAGTTCTTC. It translates to CASSIGLIVSSYNEQFF.

The rearrangement joins TRBV7-2 to TRBJ2-1; D is unresolved. The CDR3 is 13 residues long. Germline CDR1 SGHTA, CDR2 FQGNSA. V lost 0 bases and J 3 bases, leaving 3 bases between the germline ends. CDR3 bases: TGTGCCAGCAGCTTAGCCGTCTACAATGAGCAGTTCTTC. Amino acids: CASSLAVYNEQFF.

This chain uses TRBV29-1 with TRBJ2-1, with D maybe TRBD2 (6 bases). Between the trimmed V and J ends, which lost 1 base and 0 bases, there was a span of 10 bases. The CDR3 consists of 15 residues. Germline V gene data show CDR1 as SQVTM and CDR2 as ANQGSEA. The CDR3 loop is CSVEVYGSSYNEQFF. The CDR3 DNA sequence: TGCAGCGTTGAAGTCTACGGGAGCTCCTACAATGAGCAGTTCTTC.

The CDR3 protein is CASSRAGETQYF. The CDR3 DNA reads as TGTGCCAGCAGCCGCGCAGGTGAGACCCAGTACTTC. The chain combines TRBV9 with TRBJ2-5; no definite D call. Germline V gene data show CDR1 as SGDLS and CDR2 as YYNGEE. This CDR3 comprises 12 residues. The V end lost 4 bases, the J end lost 5 bases, and 9 bases lay between the germline ends.

CDR3 in amino acids: CASSLGQGNTEAFF. The CDR3 DNA follows: TGTGCCAGCAGCTTAGGACAGGGGAACACTGAAGCTTTCTTT. The V gene is TRBV7-9, the J gene TRBJ1-1; 7 bases are shared with TRBD1. The CDR3 loop spans 14 amino acids. The junction had 0 bases not matched to a gene; V was cut back by 1 base and J by 1 base. CDR1 and CDR2 (germline): SEHNR, FQNEAQ (reference sequence).

CDR3 loop: CASSFMTGSNTEAFF. The CDR3 DNA sequence: TGTGCCAGCAGTTTTATGACAGGGTCGAACACTGAAGCTTTCTTT. The chain recombines TRBV11-1 with TRBJ1-1, with TRBD1 matching over 7 bases. Unmatched junction bases numbered 8, after V lost 6 bases and J lost 1 base. Germline V gene lookup returns CDR1 SGHAT and CDR2 FQDESV (reference sequence). The CDR3 totals 15 residues.

This clone was picked up one time. The rearrangement joins TRBV7-6 to TRBJ2-5; 7 nucleotides line up with TRBD1. This CDR3 is 16 amino acids long. With 5 bases clipped from V and 3 bases from J, the junction kept 12 bases outside the gene matches. The germline gives CDR1 SGHVS, CDR2 FNYEAQ. CDR3 nucleotides: TGTGCCAGCAGCCATAGGGACAGACTAACCAAAGAGACCCAGTACTTC. Residues: CASSHRDRLTKETQYF.

The chain is built from TRBV6-1 and TRBJ1-2, with D perhaps matching TRBD1 (6 bases). The CDR3 spans 17 residues. V lost 2 bases and J lost 1, with 17 bases in between. Germline assignment: CDR1 MNHNS and CDR2 SASEGT. The CDR3 nucleotides are TGTGCCAGCAGTGAACAAGGCGGACAGACTCTTAACTATGGCTACACCTTC. This gives the protein CASSEQGGQTLNYGYTF.

This sequence joins TRBV5-6 and TRBJ1-1; D is unclear. V was cut by 5 bases and J by 3 bases, with 8 bases left in between. This CDR3 comprises 12 residues. Germline CDR1 reads SGHDT; CDR2 reads YYEEEE. CDR3 amino acids: CASSSWDTEAFF. CDR3 nucleotides: TGTGCCAGCAGTTCTTGGGACACTGAAGCTTTCTTT.